The clone carrying this T cell receptor (beta chain) has ten or more counts. What it binds is not known. TCRdb re-derived calls from the reads in MiXCR, one entry per CDR3 protein. Of roughly 200,000 distinct CDR3 sequences listed, nearly 9.5% are singletons. Germline V gene sequence: CDR1 SGHTA, CDR2 FQGNSA. The CDR3 has 16 amino acids. With 6 bases clipped from V and 3 bases from J, the junction kept 10 bases outside the gene matches. This sample was taken from a study of T cell repertoires in cytomegalovirus infection. Study context: Based on public TCR beta signatures, there were indications of CMV infection and of a matching HLA type.

Overall study findings and caveats: Summed public TCR beta family frequency identified CMV carriers bearing the relevant HLA. The ex vivo response was dominated by HLA-C-restricted CMV-specific TCR beta clonotypes.

Sequencing was done on a sample of PBMCs. J is TRBJ2-1 and V is TRBV7-2, with 8 bases identical to TRBD1. The source is a human donor in good health (CMV status not recorded). Some clones in this sample may be carry-over from other donors' samples. The CDR3, as DNA: TGTGCCAGCAGACCGTACCAGACAGGGGACTACAATGAGCAGTTCTTC. As protein: CASRPYQTGDYNEQFF.